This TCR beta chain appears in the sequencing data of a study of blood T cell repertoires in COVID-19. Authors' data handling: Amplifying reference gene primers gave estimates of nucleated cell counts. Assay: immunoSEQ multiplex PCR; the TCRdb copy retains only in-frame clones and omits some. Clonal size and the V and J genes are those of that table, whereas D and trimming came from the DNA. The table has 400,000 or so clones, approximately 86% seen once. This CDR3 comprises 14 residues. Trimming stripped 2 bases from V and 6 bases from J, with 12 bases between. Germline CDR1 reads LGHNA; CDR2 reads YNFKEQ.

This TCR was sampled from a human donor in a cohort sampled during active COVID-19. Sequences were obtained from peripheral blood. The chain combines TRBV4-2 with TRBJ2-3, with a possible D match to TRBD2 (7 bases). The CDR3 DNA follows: TGTGCCAGCAGCCAAAGCCCGGGGGGCGATACGCAGTATTTT. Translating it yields CASSQSPGGDTQYF.